Below, 11 T cell receptor beta chains from the same sample are listed, as sequenced in a study of radiotherapy plus CTLA-4 blockade in lung cancer. This table comes from immunoSEQ multiplex PCR, and its TCRdb copy is limited to in-frame clones, with some not included. The sample records about 25,000 clones, 73% being singletons. The sample was peripheral blood, taken from a patient treated with radiotherapy plus ipilimumab. Receptor source: a human donor with non-small cell lung cancer who had stable disease on radiotherapy plus ipilimumab.

Only a few counts were recorded for this clone. The V call is TRBV28, the J call TRBJ1-4, with D possibly being TRBD1 (5 bases). Trimming shortened V by 3 bases and J by 4 bases, and 9 bases separated the two germline ends. Germline V gene lookup returns CDR1 MDHEN and CDR2 SYDVKM. This CDR3 region has 14 residues. CDR3 amino acids: CASSFPGLNEKLFF. CDR3 coding DNA: TGTGCCAGCAGTTTCCCAGGGCTTAATGAAAAACTGTTTTTT.

The sample holds one count of this clone. The chain joins TRBV14 to TRBJ2-1; 11 bases are shared with TRBD2. Per germline, CDR1 SGHDN and CDR2 FVKESK. This CDR3 spans 15 amino acids. J gave up 12 bases and V 4 bases, and 11 bases lay outside the gene matches. The chain's CDR3 is CASSRTSGSSVWQFF. The CDR3 DNA reads TGTGCCAGCAGCCGAACTAGCGGGAGTTCTGTGTGGCAGTTCTTC.

The chain has TRBV7-2 and TRBJ2-3, with D possibly being TRBD2 (5 bases). CDR1 SGHTA and CDR2 FQGNSA come from the germline V gene. There are 16 residues in the CDR3. Trimming removed 5 bases at V and 2 bases at J, with 17 bases between. The CDR3 DNA reads TGTGCCAGCAGCCCACGGAGGATAGTCTTCACAGATACGCAGTATTTT. Its protein is CASSPRRIVFTDTQYF.

The gene calls are TRBV6-1 and TRBJ2-2; D is tentatively TRBD1 or TRBD2 (5 bases each). The CDR3 covers 15 residues. Trimming cost V 2 bases and J 11 bases, with 18 bases left between them. Germline CDR1 and CDR2: MNHNS and SASEGT. CDR3 region: CASSEFLAGGAELFF. Here the CDR3 DNA reads TGTGCCAGCAGTGAATTTTTGGCGGGTGGGGCTGAGCTGTTTTTT.

This clone has a handful of counts. The chain uses TRBV5-4 and TRBJ2-2; the D is unclear. There are 12 residues in the CDR3. Germline V gives CDR1 SGHNT, CDR2 YYREEE (reference sequence). Trimming took off 3 bases at V and 5 bases at J, with 5 bases between the two ends. CDR3 sequence (DNA): TGTGCCAGCAGCTACCAAACCGGGGAGCTGTTTTTT. Its protein product is CASSYQTGELFF.

The chain carries TRBV6-1 and TRBJ2-7; 7 positions agree with TRBD2. V gave up 7 bases and J gave up 6 bases; unmatched junction bases: 9. The germline gives CDR1 MNHNS, CDR2 SASEGT. The CDR3 contains 13 residues. CDR3 bases: TGTGCCAGCACAAGCGGGATCGGTCCCGAGCAGTACTTC. Translated, it gives CASTSGIGPEQYF.

Only one count was recorded for this clone. V gene TRBV5-1 combines with J gene TRBJ1-2; a weak D match, TRBD1 (5 bases). From germline, CDR1 is SGHRS and CDR2 YFSETQ. V was pared by 2 bases and J by 1 base, with 12 bases between. This CDR3 comprises 15 residues. CDR3: CASSFRGEVNYGYTF. CDR3 in DNA: TGCGCCAGCAGCTTCCGGGGGGAAGTTAACTATGGCTACACCTTC.

This clone was seen only a few times. The chain links TRBV11-3 to TRBJ2-3; D unresolved. CDR1 and CDR2 from the germline V gene are SGHNT and YENEEA. V lost 4 bases, J lost 2 bases, and 4 bases lay in between. The CDR3 extends over 12 amino acids. CDR3 nucleotide sequence: TGTGCCAGCAGCTACCACACAGATACGCAGTATTTT. Protein sequence: CASSYHTDTQYF.

The gene calls are TRBV4-2 and TRBJ1-5; D gene unclear. V was trimmed by 0 bases and J by 4 bases, leaving 10 bases between them. Germline CDR1 and CDR2: LGHNA and YNFKEQ. The CDR3 is 15 amino acids. The CDR3 bases are TGTGCCAGCAGCCAAGAATCGGTCAGTAATCAGCCCCAGCATTTT. It encodes CASSQESVSNQPQHF.

The gene calls are TRBV6-5 and TRBJ1-3, with D unclear. The V and J ends lost 0 bases and 5 bases respectively, with 14 bases between them. This CDR3 comprises 16 residues. The V gene's germline CDR1 is MNHEY and CDR2 SVGAGI. CDR3 sequence (DNA): TGTGCCAGCAGTTACTCGAGGTTTGTCGGCCGAAACACCATATATTTT. It specifies CASSYSRFVGRNTIYF.

The V and J genes are TRBV7-6 and TRBJ2-7, with TRBD1 identical over 7 bases. There are 14 residues in the CDR3. After removal of 3 bases from V and 1 base from J, the junction contained 3 bases not matched to a gene. Germline CDR1 is SGHVS and CDR2 is FNYEAQ. CDR3 nucleotides: TGTGCCAGCAGCTTGGACAGGAGGTCCTACGAGCAGTACTTC. This sequence encodes CASSLDRRSYEQYF. The full variable domain, in which reference TRBV7-6 and TRBJ2-7 provide the parts outside the CDR3, is GAGVSQSPRYKVTKRGQDVALRCDPISGHVSLYWYRQALGQGPEFLTYFNYEAQQDKSGLPNDRFSAERPEGSISTLTIQRTEQRDSAMYRCASSLDRRSYEQYFGPGTRLTVT.